Given below is one T cell receptor beta chain in context. TCRdb itself ran the RT-PCR reads through MiXCR, one entry per CDR3 protein. Of under 550,000 distinct CDR3 sequences detected, 7.5% to 8.5% appear once; the ten largest clones hold 13%. The germline V gene encodes CDR1 SNHLY and CDR2 FYNNEI. Trimming took 2 bases from V and 1 from J; bases not matched to a gene: 2. This CDR3 has 15 amino acids. This sample was taken from a study of response to subunit inactivated influenza vaccine. J is TRBJ2-4 and V is TRBV2; 7 bases are shared with TRBD1. The sample consisted of PBMCs from blood, taken 23 to 25 months after vaccination. The source of this sequence is a man aged 50 to 75 who received an inactivated influenza vaccine. The CDR3 region is CASSETGVAKNIQYF. In nucleotides, the CDR3 is TGTGCCAGCAGTGAAACAGGGGTGGCCAAAAACATTCAGTACTTC. The entire variable domain, with the rest obtained from reference TRBV2 and TRBJ2-4, is as follows: EPEVTQTPSHQVTQMGQEVILRCVPISNHLYFYWYRQILGQKVEFLVSFYNNEISEKSEIFDDQFSVERPDGSNFTLKIRSTKLEDSAMYFCASSETGVAKNIQYFGAGTRLSVL.